Following are 27 T cell receptor beta chains from one sample sequenced in a study of T cells in women clearing cervical HPV infection. TCRdb keeps only in-frame clones here, not all; method: immunoSEQ multiplex PCR. The sample table sets out under 30,000 clones. The sequencing input was blood buffy coat. The receptors originated from a woman between 18 and 70 years old with a cervical HPV16 infection that either progressed to CIN3+ or cleared (not recorded which).

Remarks on this clone: The CDR3 is cut off 3 residues early in the read; its end comes from the germline J gene. This chain uses TRBV29-1 with TRBJ2-7, with a weak D call TRBD1 (6 bases). Germline V lookup: CDR1 SQVTM, CDR2 ANQGSEA. CDR3 length: 13 residues. Between the trimmed V and J ends, which lost 4 bases and 4 bases, there was a span of 14 bases. The covered CDR3 bases are TGCAGCGTTGGGGGGCAGGGCGGATACGAG. It is translated as CSVGGQGGYE. The entire CDR3 reads CSVGGQGGYEQYF.

CDR3 sequence: CASSQGGTELGEQYF. CDR3 DNA, as far as it was read: TGTGCCAGCAGCCAAGGTGGGACAGAACTTGGCGAG. The rearrangement links TRBV3-1 (or the pseudogene TRBV3-2) to TRBJ2-7; 7 bases map to TRBD1. The read terminates 3 residues before the CDR3 end, so the remaining end is supplied by the germline J gene. V shed 1 base and J 6 bases; nucleotides not matched to a gene: 9. The CDR3 extends over 15 amino acids. The germline V gene encodes CDR1 LGHDT and CDR2 YNNKEL (reference sequence).

As to this clone: Coverage ceases 3 residues before the CDR3 finishes, and the germline J gene fills in the end. The rearrangement joins TRBV7-3 to TRBJ1-1, with D unclear. This CDR3 has 13 residues. Germline assignment: CDR1 SGHTA and CDR2 FQGTGA. The V end was cut by 1 base, the J end by 4 bases, with 7 bases between. CDR3 sequence: CASSLSEVTEAFF. The CDR3 DNA, read in part, is TGTGCCAGCAGCTTAAGTGAGGTCACTGAA.

Remarks on this clone: The CDR3 end falls 3 residues outside the read, so it is completed with the germline J gene. The chain recombines TRBV5-1 with TRBJ1-1, with D hard to call. In germline, CDR1 is SGHRS, CDR2 YFSETQ. Trimming stripped 0 bases from V and 1 base from J, with 10 bases between. The length of the CDR3 is 15 residues. The CDR3 protein is CASSLAGLSNTEAFF. The sequenced part of the CDR3 DNA is TGCGCCAGCAGCTTGGCCGGTCTTTCGAACACTGAA.

As to this clone: The read ends 3 residues before the CDR3 terminus; that terminus is restored from the germline J gene. Distinct nucleotide sequences in the sample also encode this CDR3. The genes are TRBV3-1 (or the pseudogene TRBV3-2) and TRBJ2-5; the match to TRBD2 covers 10 bases. The CDR3 is 19 residues long. Per germline, CDR1 LGHDT and CDR2 YNNKEL (reference sequence). V shed 4 bases and J 5 bases; nucleotides not matched to a gene: 19. CDR3 DNA, as far as it was read: TGTGCCAGCAGCCCCAATCTCACCAGGGCAGCGGGGGGGCGGGAGACC. It yields the protein CASSPNLTRAAGGRET. The whole CDR3 reads CASSPNLTRAAGGRETQYF.

Turning to this clone: The read ends 3 residues before the CDR3 terminus; that terminus is restored from the germline J gene. The rearrangement uses TRBV5-1 and TRBJ2-7; TRBD1 aligns across 7 bases. V shed 1 base, J shed 3 bases, and the junction held 7 bases outside the gene matches. Germline V lookup: CDR1 SGHRS, CDR2 YFSETQ. The CDR3 covers 15 residues. CDR3 region: CASSLSTGLLYEQYF. Incomplete CDR3 DNA: TGCGCCAGCAGCTTGTCGACAGGGTTGCTCTACGAG.

With regard to this clone: The read stops 3 residues short of the end of the CDR3; the missing end is completed from the germline J gene. The chain uses TRBV20-1 and TRBJ2-1, with D perhaps given as TRBD1 or TRBD2 (6 bases each). The CDR3 loop spans 14 amino acids. Germline CDR1 and CDR2: DFQATT and SNEGSKA (reference sequence). Trimming took off 5 bases at V and 4 bases at J, with 15 bases between the two ends. CDR3 region: CSACARGGYNEQFF. The covered CDR3 bases are TGCAGTGCTTGCGCCAGGGGAGGTTACAATGAG.

With regard to this clone: The read is 3 residues too short to cover the CDR3 end, so that end is filled in from the germline J gene. The chain couples TRBV7-9 to TRBJ1-3; no definite D call. This CDR3 contains 15 residues. Germline loops: CDR1 SEHNR, CDR2 FQNEAQ (reference sequence). V dropped 5 bases and J dropped 0 bases, with 11 bases sitting between them. The CDR3 bases that were read are TGTGCCAGCAGCCCCCCCCGCAGCTCTGGAAACACC. This gives the protein CASSPPRSSGNT. The complete CDR3 reads CASSPPRSSGNTIYF.

Details on this clone: The CDR3 end falls 3 residues outside the read, so it is completed with the germline J gene. This chain links TRBV20-1 with TRBJ2-1; 8 bases are a match to TRBD2. The ends lost 4 bases at V and 8 bases at J; junction bases unmatched: 10. This CDR3 contains 14 residues. Germline CDR1 and CDR2: DFQATT and SNEGSKA (reference sequence). The sequenced part of the CDR3 DNA is TGCAGTGCTATGTCGAGACTAGCGTTCGATGAG. It yields the protein CSAMSRLAFDE. The whole CDR3 protein reads CSAMSRLAFDEQFF.

In the case of this clone: The sequenced fragment ends 3 residues before the CDR3 boundary, so the rest is inferred from the germline J gene. The chain employs TRBV7-9 and TRBJ1-5; D not certain. The CDR3 has 14 residues. V was clipped by 2 bases and J by 2 bases, with 7 bases between them. CDR1 SEHNR and CDR2 FQNEAQ come from the germline V gene (reference sequence). The CDR3 spells CASSLSTGNQPQHF. The sequenced CDR3 bases are TGTGCCAGCAGCTTAAGTACGGGCAATCAGCCC.

The DNA read from the CDR3 is TGTGCCAGTAAAATCGACAGATCGAATCACTATGGT. Translation gives CASKIDRSNHYG. The CDR3 in full is CASKIDRSNHYGQYF. The rearrangement joins TRBV19 to TRBJ2-4; tentative D call: TRBD1 (5 bases). The read ends 3 residues shy of where the CDR3 ends; the end is completed using the germline J gene. This CDR3 contains 15 residues. CDR1 and CDR2 from the germline V gene are LNHDA and SQIVND (reference sequence).

A remark on this clone: The sequence runs out 3 residues before the end of the CDR3; the remainder is reconstructed from the germline J gene. The chain combines TRBV20-1 with TRBJ2-7, with 10 bases identical to TRBD1. This CDR3 has 15 residues. V was pared by 0 bases and J by 2 bases, with 4 bases of the junction left unmatched. CDR1 is DFQATT and CDR2 is SNEGSKA in the germline V gene (reference sequence). The CDR3 DNA, read in part, is TGCAGTGCTAGAGATGGGGACAGGGGCCCCTACGAG. Translation: CSARDGDRGPYE. The entire CDR3 protein reads CSARDGDRGPYEQYF.

On this clone itself: The sequence runs out 3 residues before the end of the CDR3; the remainder is reconstructed from the germline J gene. This rearrangement joins TRBV28 to TRBJ1-2, with D maybe TRBD1 (6 bases). Germline V gives CDR1 MDHEN, CDR2 SYDVKM. The CDR3 is 14 residues long. V was cut by 9 bases and J by 4 bases, with 18 bases left in between. The CDR3 bases that were read are TGTGCCAGTAGATTCAGGGGTTGGAGCTATGGC. It specifies CASRFRGWSYG. The whole CDR3 sequence is CASRFRGWSYGYTF.

About this clone itself: The read ends 3 residues early relative to the CDR3; the germline J gene fills the gap. The V gene is TRBV20-1, the J gene TRBJ2-7, with 9 bases matching TRBD2. The CDR3 spans 13 residues. CDR1 is DFQATT, CDR2 SNEGSKA, per germline (reference sequence). The trim removed 3 bases at V and 5 bases at J, leaving 5 bases unmatched. The CDR3 is CSARSGRTDEQYF. The CDR3 DNA, read in part, is TGCAGTGCTAGGAGCGGGAGGACCGACGAG.

Of note for this clone: The sequence runs out 3 residues before the end of the CDR3; the remainder is reconstructed from the germline J gene. V usage is TRBV2 and J usage is TRBJ1-1; unclear D gene. Germline V CDR1 and CDR2: SNHLY, FYNNEI. Trimming took 4 bases from V and 4 from J, leaving 10 bases between them. This CDR3 is built from 13 residues. The sequenced CDR3 bases are TGTGCCAGCAGTGGTTACGAGGGCACTGAA. Translated: CASSGYEGTE. The CDR3 in full is CASSGYEGTEAFF.

The sequenced part of the CDR3 DNA is TGCGCCAGCAGTCTTCCACCCAGCGGGGCCTGGGAG. It is translated as CASSLPPSGAWE. The full CDR3 protein reads CASSLPPSGAWELFF. The chain couples TRBV23-1 to TRBJ2-2; 7 bases are a match to TRBD2. The missing CDR3 end, 3 residues past where the read stops, is filled in from the germline J gene. TRBV23-1 belongs to the ORF category, with a function that is uncertain. V dropped 4 bases and J dropped 9; count of bases not matched to a gene: 11. This CDR3 contains 15 residues.

Details on this clone: The read gets to within 3 residues of the CDR3 end, and the germline J gene fills in the rest. The chain is built from TRBV18 and TRBJ1-2; TRBD1 might be the D (6 bases). Germline loops: CDR1 KGHSH, CDR2 LQKENI. The V end was cut by 3 bases, the J end by 7 bases, with 21 bases between. The CDR3 is 16 amino acids. Incomplete CDR3 DNA: TGTGCCAGCTCACCGTTGGACTCACCAGGGGCGGGTGGC. The encoded protein is CASSPLDSPGAGG. The whole CDR3 protein is CASSPLDSPGAGGYTF.

As regards this clone: The read gets to within 3 residues of the CDR3 end, and the germline J gene fills in the rest. The gene calls are TRBV2 and TRBJ1-6, with D possibly matching TRBD1 (5 bases). In germline, CDR1 is SNHLY, CDR2 FYNNEI. The CDR3 has 14 amino acids. Trimming cost V 6 bases and J 5 bases, with 11 bases left between them. Here the CDR3 reads CASSPVGDNSPLHF. The sequenced CDR3 bases are TGTGCCAGCAGCCCGGTAGGGGATAATTCACCC. Looking up the rest from reference TRBV2 and TRBJ1-6 gives the full variable domain: EPEVTQTPSHQVTQMGQEVILRCVPISNHLYFYWYRQILGQKVEFLVSFYNNEISEKSEIFDDQFSVERPDGSNFTLKIRSTKLEDSAMYFCASSPVGDNSPLHFGNGTRLTVT.

For this clone: Read data end 3 residues before the CDR3 end; the end is taken from the germline J gene. This rearrangement joins TRBV28 to TRBJ1-5, with TRBD1 matching over 9 bases. This CDR3 comprises 18 residues. In germline, CDR1 is MDHEN, CDR2 SYDVKM. Trimming at V came to 3 bases and at J to 2 bases, leaving 11 bases not matched to a gene. The DNA read from the CDR3 is TGTGCCAGCAGTTTTTTCCCGGGACAGGGTTTCGGCAATCAGCCC. This gives the protein CASSFFPGQGFGNQP. In full, the CDR3 is CASSFFPGQGFGNQPQHF.

For this clone: The read is 3 residues too short to cover the CDR3 end, so that end is filled in from the germline J gene. J is TRBJ2-7 and V is TRBV12-3 or TRBV12-4; D is possibly TRBD1 (5 bases). With 7 bases removed from V and 6 bases from J, the gap between germline ends came to 13 bases. The CDR3 totals 12 residues. The sequenced CDR3 bases are TGTGCCAGCACCATGCAGGGATCCGAG. Amino acids: CASTMQGSE. The whole CDR3 reads CASTMQGSEQYF.

Note on this clone: The CDR3 extends 3 residues past the end of the read, so its final part is completed from the germline J gene. V usage is TRBV18 and J usage is TRBJ1-2; 7 nucleotides line up with TRBD1. V lost 2 bases to trimming and J lost 4 bases; unmatched junction nucleotides: 4. CDR1 is KGHSH and CDR2 is LQKENI in the germline V gene. CDR3 length: 14 amino acids. Partial CDR3 DNA: TGTGCCAGCTCACCAATTCCAGGGGGCTATGGC. It codes for CASSPIPGGYG. The whole CDR3 sequence is CASSPIPGGYGYTF.

As concerns this clone: The DNA ends 3 residues before the CDR3 does, and the rest of the CDR3 is filled in from the germline J gene. The chain recombines TRBV7-8 with TRBJ2-7; TRBD2 matches at 7 bases. This CDR3 comprises 14 residues. The germline gives CDR1 SGHVS, CDR2 FQNEAQ. J gave up 3 bases and V 6 bases, and 8 bases lay outside the gene matches. CDR3 region: CASRPAGPDYEQYF. The sequenced part of the CDR3 DNA is TGTGCCAGCAGACCAGCGGGGCCGGACTACGAG.

As regards this clone: The CDR3 goes on 3 residues after the read ends, and that part is filled in from the germline J gene. The J gene is TRBJ2-5, the V gene TRBV7-9; D may be TRBD1 (5 bases). This CDR3 comprises 13 residues. Germline V CDR1 and CDR2: SEHNR, FQNEAQ (reference sequence). V lost 5 bases and J 3 bases, leaving 10 bases between the germline ends. CDR3 amino acids: CASSPGREETQYF. The sequenced part of the CDR3 DNA is TGTGCCAGCAGCCCAGGCAGGGAAGAGACC.

Regarding this clone: The read ends 3 residues shy of where the CDR3 ends; the end is completed using the germline J gene. The chain has TRBV20-1 and TRBJ2-1, with 7 bases aligning to TRBD1. CDR1 and CDR2 from the germline V gene are DFQATT and SNEGSKA (reference sequence). V trimming: 3 bases; J trimming: 0 bases; junction bases outside the gene matches: 11. The CDR3 totals 17 residues. CDR3 DNA, as far as it was read: TGCAGTGCTAGCCGGGACAGTAAGACGTTCTCCTACAATGAG. Its protein product is CSASRDSKTFSYNE. The full CDR3 reads CSASRDSKTFSYNEQFF.

Details on this clone: The CDR3 end falls 3 residues outside the read, so it is completed with the germline J gene. The chain joins TRBV6-2 or TRBV6-3 to TRBJ1-1, with a tentative D call TRBD1 (5 bases). The germline CDR1 and CDR2 sequences are MNHEY and SVGEGT. V was trimmed by 5 bases and J by 3 bases, leaving 10 bases between them. There are 13 residues in the CDR3. Partial CDR3 DNA: TGTGCCAGCAGTCTTCAGGGCTACACTGAA. This encodes CASSLQGYTE. The whole CDR3 reads CASSLQGYTEAFF.

As regards this clone: The CDR3 end lies 3 residues beyond the end of the read and is filled in from the germline J gene. This chain joins TRBV23-1 and TRBJ2-4; D is uncertain. TRBV23-1 is an ORF, and what it does is uncertain. This CDR3 is built from 15 residues. The CDR3 spells CASSQPRIVNYGQYF. The CDR3 DNA, read in part, is TGCGCCAGCAGTCAACCTCGAATCGTTAACTATGGT.

As to this clone: The missing CDR3 end, 3 residues past where the read stops, is filled in from the germline J gene. The chain combines TRBV2 with TRBJ1-4; D is perhaps TRBD1 (6 bases). The CDR3 is 13 amino acids. V was trimmed by 8 bases and J by 6 bases, leaving 13 bases between them. The germline CDR1 and CDR2 sequences are SNHLY and FYNNEI. The CDR3 loop reads CASRQEVYEKLFF. Incomplete CDR3 DNA: TGTGCCAGCCGACAGGAGGTCTATGAAAAA.